The sequence of this T cell receptor beta chain was determined in a study of shared clonotypes between healthy human individuals. Here immunoSEQ multiplex PCR was the method, and the copy in TCRdb shows in-frame clones only, minus some. The sample holds roughly 2.2 million clones, under 95% seen once. The CDR3 length is 15 residues. Trimming took 4 bases from V and 4 from J; bases not matched to a gene: 7. CDR1 is MNHEY and CDR2 is SMNVEV in the germline V gene (reference sequence). The chain carries TRBV27 and TRBJ1-2, with TRBD1 matching over 9 bases. The receptor's source is a man aged 18 to 29 in good health. Some clones in this sample may be carry-over from other donors' samples. The specimen sequenced was naive CD4+ T cells from PBMCs. The subset denotes: CD45RA+ positively selected. The DNA of the CDR3 is TGTGCCAGCAGTTCAACAGGGGGCCCAACCTATGGCTACACCTTC. This gives the protein CASSSTGGPTYGYTF.